This T cell receptor beta chain was found in a study of CD8 T cells in ankylosing spondylitis. TCRdb independently ran MiXCR on the 5' RACE reads; one entry per CDR3 protein. This sample has 150,000 to 250,000 distinct CDR3 sequences; 9.5% to 15% occur once, and the top ten carry 16%. Comments on this clonotype: Its target is unknown.

Findings and caveats of the study: Within ankylosing spondylitis blood, a TCR beta motif made up of fewer than ten highly homologous variants appeared to be characteristic. Earlier studies detected some motif variants in reactive arthritis synovial fluid and blood. Reportedly, matched ankylosing spondylitis synovial fluid was significantly enriched for disease-linked clones.

The CDR3 loop spans 15 amino acids. Trimming took 0 bases from V and 5 from J, leaving 13 bases between them. The V gene's germline CDR1 is SGHVS and CDR2 FQNEAQ. The chain couples TRBV7-8 to TRBJ1-1; a weak D match, TRBD1 (5 bases). Sequenced input: blood, either unsorted or a sorted T cell fraction (not recorded which). This TCR was recovered from a male donor with ankylosing spondylitis or in good health (not recorded which). CDR3 coding DNA: TGTGCCAGCAGCTTAGCGATCACAGGTTGGACTGAAGCTTTCTTT. It yields the protein CASSLAITGWTEAFF.